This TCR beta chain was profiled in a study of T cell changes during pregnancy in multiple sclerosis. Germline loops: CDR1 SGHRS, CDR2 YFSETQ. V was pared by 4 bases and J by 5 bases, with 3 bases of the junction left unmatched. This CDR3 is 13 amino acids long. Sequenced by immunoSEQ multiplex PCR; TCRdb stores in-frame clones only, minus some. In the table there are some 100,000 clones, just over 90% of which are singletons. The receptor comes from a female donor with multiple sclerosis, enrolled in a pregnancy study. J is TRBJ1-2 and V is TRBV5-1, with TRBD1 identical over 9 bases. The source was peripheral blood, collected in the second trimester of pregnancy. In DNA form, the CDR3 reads TGCGCCAGCAGCGTGACAGGGGGATATGGCTACACCTTC. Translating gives CASSVTGGYGYTF.